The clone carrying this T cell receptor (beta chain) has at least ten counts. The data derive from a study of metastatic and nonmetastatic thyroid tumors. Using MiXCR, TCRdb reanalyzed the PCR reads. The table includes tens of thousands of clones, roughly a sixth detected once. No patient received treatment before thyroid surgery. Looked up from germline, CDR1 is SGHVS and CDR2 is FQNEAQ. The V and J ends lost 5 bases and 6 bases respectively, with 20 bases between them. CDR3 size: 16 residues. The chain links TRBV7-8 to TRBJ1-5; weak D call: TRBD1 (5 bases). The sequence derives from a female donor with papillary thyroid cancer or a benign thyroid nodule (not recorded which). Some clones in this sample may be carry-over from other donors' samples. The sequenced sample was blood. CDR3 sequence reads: CASSHGVGREGQPQHF. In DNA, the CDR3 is TGTGCCAGCAGCCACGGCGTGGGCAGGGAGGGTCAGCCCCAGCATTTT.